This T cell receptor beta chain derives from a study of cytomegalovirus exposure and HLA in healthy donors. Here immunoSEQ multiplex PCR was the method, and the copy in TCRdb shows in-frame clones only, minus some. The table includes 150,000 to 200,000 clones, 81% detected once. Separate from the roughly 630-subject first cohort was the approximately 110-subject validation cohort, to which the donors belonged. General study results and limits: Despite most TCR sequences being rare, some public TCRs occurred in many donors. High sensitivity and specificity were reportedly achieved when the classifier diagnosed cytomegalovirus status. A list of around 150 TCR beta chains associated with cytomegalovirus was given.

In the case of this clone: The target antigen is unknown. The junction differs from germline at one of its ends, possibly a read error.

CDR1 is GTSNPN, CDR2 SVGIG, per germline (reference sequence). This CDR3 comprises 14 residues. The chain couples TRBV30 to TRBJ1-4, with a tentative D call TRBD1 (6 bases). The receptor's source is a woman in her 30s in good health and CMV-seronegative. Sequenced: PBMCs. DNA for the CDR3: TGTGTCTGGAGTGCGGGACACCGTAATGAAAAACTGTTTTTT. Encoded protein: CVWSAGHRNEKLFF.